These T cell receptor beta chains were read from a single sample in a study of cytomegalovirus exposure and HLA in healthy donors. The protocol was immunoSEQ multiplex PCR, while the TCRdb copy is restricted to in-frame clones and leaves out a portion. Found here are about 120,000 clones, roughly 80% of them singletons; the top ten hold 3.5% to 4.5%. Sequencing input: PBMCs. These receptor sequences come from a man aged 18 to 35 in good health and CMV-seropositive. CDR3s include the opening cysteine and the closing phenylalanine or tryptophan. A D gene is named only where the DNA matches it firmly. Rows may omit the clone size; those that give it use once, few, many or a size class.

D gene: TRBD1; J gene: TRBJ2-7; V gene: TRBV4-2; clone size: few; CDR3 DNA: TGTGCCAGCAGTCGAACCGGGACAGGGTCCTACGAGCAGTACTTC; CDR3 protein: CASSRTGTGSYEQYF
D gene: TRBD2; J gene: TRBJ2-1; V gene: TRBV5-1; clone size: .; CDR3 DNA: TGCGCCAGCAGTCGCATCAGCGGGAGTAACGCGGATGAGCAGTTCTTC; CDR3 protein: CASSRISGSNADEQFF
D gene: .; J gene: TRBJ1-1; V gene: TRBV6-1; clone size: .; CDR3 DNA: TGTGCCAGCAGACAGTCCTCGGGGACTGAAGCTTTCTTT; CDR3 protein: CASRQSSGTEAFF
D gene: TRBD2; J gene: TRBJ2-3; V gene: TRBV7-8; clone size: once; CDR3 DNA: TGTGCCAGCAGCTCCACAACCGGGGGGGATACGCAGTATTTT; CDR3 protein: CASSSTTGGDTQYF
D gene: TRBD1; J gene: TRBJ1-5; V gene: TRBV7-8; clone size: .; CDR3 DNA: TGTGCCAGCAGCTTAGCGGGACAGGGATTCCGGCAGCCCCAGCATTTT; CDR3 protein: CASSLAGQGFRQPQHF
D gene: .; J gene: TRBJ1-1; V gene: TRBV15; clone size: .; CDR3 DNA: TGTGCCACCAGCAGAGAGGCAGGGGTCGAAGAAGCTTTCTTT; CDR3 protein: CATSREAGVEEAFF
D gene: .; J gene: TRBJ2-3; V gene: TRBV10-3; clone size: .; CDR3 DNA: TGTGCCATCCAGAAGATAATCGGGGGAAGCACAGATACGCAGTATTTT; CDR3 protein: CAIQKIIGGSTDTQYF
D gene: TRBD2; J gene: TRBJ2-4; V gene: TRBV9; clone size: .; CDR3 DNA: TGTGCCAGCAGCAACGGACTAGCGGGGGGTCCGAGGGACATTCAGTACTTC; CDR3 protein: CASSNGLAGGPRDIQYF
D gene: .; J gene: TRBJ1-1; V gene: TRBV30; clone size: once; CDR3 DNA: TGTGCCTGGAGTGTAGGCACAGGGTCGGTACCTGAAGCTTTCTTT; CDR3 protein: CAWSVGTGSVPEAFF
D gene: .; J gene: TRBJ2-7; V gene: TRBV6-5; clone size: .; CDR3 DNA: TGTGCCAGCAGTTACTCGTCGGGAGCTTACGAGCAGTACTTC; CDR3 protein: CASSYSSGAYEQYF
D gene: .; J gene: TRBJ1-2; V gene: TRBV5-1; clone size: .; CDR3 DNA: TGCGCCAGCAGGGTTTTGGCAGAAAGCTATGGCTACACCTTC; CDR3 protein: CASRVLAESYGYTF
D gene: TRBD1; J gene: TRBJ1-1; V gene: TRBV5-1; clone size: .; CDR3 DNA: TGCGCCAGCAGCCCCGGGACAGGGGGTCTGGACACTGAAGCTTTCTTT; CDR3 protein: CASSPGTGGLDTEAFF
D gene: TRBD2; J gene: TRBJ2-7; V gene: TRBV13; clone size: .; CDR3 DNA: TGTGCCAGCAGCCTATCCCCCTTCGGCGGGGGGAGAACCGAGCAGTACTTC; CDR3 protein: CASSLSPFGGGRTEQYF
D gene: TRBD1; J gene: TRBJ2-2; V gene: TRBV19; clone size: once; CDR3 DNA: TGTGCCAGTAGTTTGGGACAGGCGACCGGGGAGCTGTTTTTT; CDR3 protein: CASSLGQATGELFF
D gene: .; J gene: TRBJ2-7; V gene: TRBV6-1; clone size: .; CDR3 DNA: TGTGCCAGCGCTTTGACAACTCGAAGCTACGAGCAGTACTTC; CDR3 protein: CASALTTRSYEQYF
D gene: .; J gene: TRBJ1-2; V gene: TRBV4-2; clone size: few; CDR3 DNA: TGTGCCAGCAGCCCGAACAGGGAAGGGCGCTATGGCTACACCTTC; CDR3 protein: CASSPNREGRYGYTF
D gene: .; J gene: TRBJ2-1; V gene: TRBV9; clone size: .; CDR3 DNA: TGTGCCAGCGCCCGGGGGGACACATACAATGAGCAGTTCTTC; CDR3 protein: CASARGDTYNEQFF
D gene: .; J gene: TRBJ2-5; V gene: TRBV6-6; clone size: .; CDR3 DNA: TGTGCCAGCAGTCCCTCGACGGAGGTTGGAGAGACCCAGTACTTC; CDR3 protein: CASSPSTEVGETQYF
D gene: TRBD1; J gene: TRBJ2-3; V gene: TRBV4-3; clone size: few; CDR3 DNA: TGCGCCAGCAGCCAAGATCTTGTTTCTACAGGGGATGTTTCAGATACGCAGTATTTT; CDR3 protein: CASSQDLVSTGDVSDTQYF
D gene: TRBD2; J gene: TRBJ2-7; V gene: TRBV10-2; clone size: .; CDR3 DNA: TGCGCCAGCAGGATGACTAGCGGGAGTTACGAGCAGTACTTC; CDR3 protein: CASRMTSGSYEQYF
D gene: .; J gene: TRBJ2-5; V gene: TRBV7-8; clone size: .; CDR3 DNA: TGTGCCAGCAGCTCGGACGCGACAGGCCCTGCGGAGACCCAGTACTTC; CDR3 protein: CASSSDATGPAETQYF
D gene: TRBD1; J gene: TRBJ2-2; V gene: TRBV7-9; clone size: .; CDR3 DNA: TGTGCCAGCCGAGCTCAGGACAGGAGGAACACCGGGGAGCTGTTTTTT; CDR3 protein: CASRAQDRRNTGELFF
D gene: .; J gene: TRBJ1-2; V gene: TRBV19; clone size: .; CDR3 DNA: TGTGCCAGTAGTAGGGGAGGTAACTATGGCTACACCTTC; CDR3 protein: CASSRGGNYGYTF
D gene: .; J gene: TRBJ1-6; V gene: TRBV7-9; clone size: .; CDR3 DNA: TGTGCCGTCCGGGTTGGCAATAATTCACCCCTCCACTTT; CDR3 protein: CAVRVGNNSPLHF
D gene: .; J gene: TRBJ2-5; V gene: TRBV7-9; clone size: .; CDR3 DNA: TGTTCCAGCAGCTTAGCCCGGGAAACCCGAAAAGAGACCCAGTACTTC; CDR3 protein: CSSSLARETRKETQYF
D gene: TRBD1; J gene: TRBJ1-2; V gene: TRBV5-6; clone size: .; CDR3 DNA: TGTGCCAGCAGCTTGTTGGGCAGGGGGACTGGCTACACCTTC; CDR3 protein: CASSLLGRGTGYTF
D gene: TRBD1; J gene: TRBJ1-2; V gene: TRBV27; clone size: .; CDR3 DNA: TGTGCCAGCAGCCGGACAGGGAGTAACTATGGCTACACCTTC; CDR3 protein: CASSRTGSNYGYTF
D gene: .; J gene: TRBJ1-1; V gene: TRBV5-1; clone size: .; CDR3 DNA: TGCGCCTCCCTACAGGGACCGAACACTGAAGCTTTCTTT; CDR3 protein: CASLQGPNTEAFF
D gene: .; J gene: TRBJ1-6; V gene: TRBV27; clone size: .; CDR3 DNA: TGTGCCAGCAGTTTCTTGGGGGCGAGCTCCTATAATTCACCCCTCCACTTT; CDR3 protein: CASSFLGASSYNSPLHF
D gene: .; J gene: TRBJ2-2; V gene: TRBV7-9; clone size: .; CDR3 DNA: TGTTCCAGCAGCCGGGAGTACGGCACCGGGGAGCTGTTTTTT; CDR3 protein: CSSSREYGTGELFF
D gene: .; J gene: TRBJ1-1; V gene: TRBV25-1; clone size: .; CDR3 DNA: TGTGCCAGCAGTGTGGGAAGAGGGGAAGCTTTCTTT; CDR3 protein: CASSVGRGEAFF
D gene: TRBD1; J gene: TRBJ1-3; V gene: TRBV5-1; clone size: .; CDR3 DNA: TGCGCCAGCAGCTTGGGGACAGGGGGTTCTGGGAACACCATATATTTT; CDR3 protein: CASSLGTGGSGNTIYF
D gene: .; J gene: TRBJ2-5; V gene: TRBV30; clone size: .; CDR3 DNA: TGTGCCTGGACTCGGGGGACCACCTACCAAGAGACCCAGTACTTC; CDR3 protein: CAWTRGTTYQETQYF
D gene: TRBD2; J gene: TRBJ2-5; V gene: TRBV7-9; clone size: .; CDR3 DNA: TGTTCCAGCAGCTTATCGGGAGGGGCTGAGACCCAGTACTTC; CDR3 protein: CSSSLSGGAETQYF
D gene: .; J gene: TRBJ2-2; V gene: TRBV5-5; clone size: .; CDR3 DNA: TGTGCCAGCAGACCCGTGAGGGGGACCGGGGAGCTGTTTTTT; CDR3 protein: CASRPVRGTGELFF
D gene: TRBD2; J gene: TRBJ2-1; V gene: TRBV7-8; clone size: .; CDR3 DNA: TGTGCCAGCACTTCGGAGGCGGGAGGGCCGGGTGAGCAGTTCTTC; CDR3 protein: CASTSEAGGPGEQFF
D gene: .; J gene: TRBJ1-2; V gene: TRBV5-6; clone size: .; CDR3 DNA: TGTGCCAGCAGCTTGGCCGACAGCAACTATGGCTACACCTTC; CDR3 protein: CASSLADSNYGYTF
D gene: TRBD1; J gene: TRBJ2-2; V gene: TRBV5-6; clone size: .; CDR3 DNA: TGTGCCAGCAGCTTGTTGGGGACAGAGAACACCGGGGAGCTGTTTTTT; CDR3 protein: CASSLLGTENTGELFF
D gene: .; J gene: TRBJ1-1; V gene: TRBV30; clone size: few; CDR3 DNA: TGTGCCTGGAGTGGTGGGGGCTCGACTGAAGCTTTCTTT; CDR3 protein: CAWSGGGSTEAFF
D gene: TRBD1; J gene: TRBJ1-1; V gene: TRBV28; clone size: .; CDR3 DNA: TGTGCCAGCAGTGCCGGGACAGGGCATATGAACACTGAAGCTTTCTTT; CDR3 protein: CASSAGTGHMNTEAFF
D gene: .; J gene: TRBJ1-2; V gene: TRBV27; clone size: .; CDR3 DNA: TGTGCCAGTTCATCCGGACAATTTAGCTATGGCTACACCTTC; CDR3 protein: CASSSGQFSYGYTF